A selection of T cell receptor beta chains follows, all from one sample in a study of cytomegalovirus exposure and HLA in healthy donors. Sequenced by immunoSEQ multiplex PCR; TCRdb stores in-frame clones only, minus some. The sample comprises more than 85,000 clones, approximately 89% of which are singletons, and about 1.9% rests with the top ten. The sequenced material came from PBMCs. The receptors were sampled from a woman younger than 30 in good health and CMV-seronegative. The CDR3 runs from the conserved cysteine through the conserved F or W. Fields, in order: D gene, V gene, clone size, J gene, CDR3 protein, CDR3 DNA. D genes are given only for firm matches. Not all rows give a size; the values are once, few, many and, for expanded clones, a class.

NA	TRBV9	NA	TRBJ2-1	CASSADGRITYNEQFF	TGTGCCAGCAGCGCGGACGGGAGAATCACCTACAATGAGCAGTTCTTC
TRBD1	TRBV9	NA	TRBJ2-5	CASSVTGGDGAQYF	TGTGCCAGCAGCGTCACAGGGGGTGATGGGGCCCAGTACTTC
TRBD2	TRBV7-9	NA	TRBJ2-7	CASSLAGGRRYEQYF	TGTGCCAGCAGCTTAGCGGGCGGGAGACGATACGAGCAGTACTTC
TRBD1	TRBV6-1	NA	TRBJ2-7	CASSESGTGSYEQYF	TGTGCCAGCAGCGAGTCCGGGACAGGGTCCTACGAGCAGTACTTC
NA	TRBV5-1	NA	TRBJ2-1	CASSLEVRGSYNEQFF	TGCGCCAGCAGCTTGGAGGTCCGGGGCTCCTACAATGAGCAGTTCTTC
NA	TRBV29-1	few	TRBJ1-2	CSGETWGEFGYGYTF	TGCAGCGGCGAGACTTGGGGGGAGTTCGGCTATGGCTACACCTTC
NA	TRBV5-1	NA	TRBJ2-1	CASSWGLQFYNEQFF	TGCGCCAGCAGCTGGGGACTCCAATTCTACAATGAGCAGTTCTTC
NA	TRBV7-8	NA	TRBJ2-7	CASSFSFPGRGYEQYF	TGTGCCAGCAGCTTTAGTTTTCCAGGGCGCGGCTACGAGCAGTACTTC
TRBD1	TRBV19	few	TRBJ1-2	CATRTGFDYGYTF	TGTGCCACCCGGACAGGGTTTGACTATGGCTACACCTTC
TRBD1	TRBV4-1	NA	TRBJ1-6	CASSGLGQGFLSPLHF	TGCGCCAGCAGCGGACTGGGACAGGGTTTTCTTTCACCCCTCCACTTT
TRBD1	TRBV28	NA	TRBJ1-6	CASSPARDSSYNSPLHF	TGTGCCAGCAGTCCGGCCCGGGACAGCTCCTATAATTCACCCCTCCACTTT